This TCR beta chain was identified in a study of sequential checkpoint blockade in melanoma. Turning to the study itself: About 90 pretreatment tumor DNA samples were TCRβ immunosequenced. After nivolumab or ipilimumab alone, twenty-two patients had week-13 rebiopsies.

Sample treatment: randomized to nivolumab then ipilimumab (arm A) or the reverse (arm B). None of the patients previously received DNA-damaging chemotherapy. CDR1 and CDR2 from the germline V gene are MDHEN and SYDVKM. Trimming at V came to 6 bases and at J to 5 bases, leaving 11 bases not matched to a gene. The CDR3 runs 15 residues. Sequencing was performed with immunoSEQ multiplex PCR; in TCRdb, only in-frame clones are kept and a portion is missing. The table includes about 21,000 clones, around 27% detected once. The origin of this receptor is a human donor with melanoma. The chain links TRBV28 to TRBJ2-7; 9 nucleotides match TRBD1. Material: tumor tissue (inferred from file names), obtained from a patient given nivolumab and ipilimumab in sequence. CDR3 loop: CASSPGGDRVHEQYF. CDR3 sequence (DNA): TGTGCCAGCAGCCCAGGTGGGGACAGGGTCCACGAGCAGTACTTC. Looking up the rest from reference TRBV28 and TRBJ2-7 gives the full variable domain: DVKVTQSSRYLVKRTGEKVFLECVQDMDHENMFWYRQDPGLGLRLIYFSYDVKMKEKGDIPEGYSVSREKKERFSLILESASTNQTSMYLCASSPGGDRVHEQYFGPGTRLTVT.